This paragraph covers one TCR beta chain sequence. Its matching antigen is unknown. This record comes from a study of neoadjuvant nivolumab and ipilimumab in lung cancer. Study observations and caveats: Only a small number of samples underwent TCR sequencing. Higher pretherapy blood TCR richness went with higher resected-tumor richness.

Data came from immunoSEQ multiplex PCR; TCRdb stores just in-frame clones and leaves some out. Of approximately 17,000 clones in the sample, roughly 76% were seen once. Germline CDR1 reads LNHDA; CDR2 reads SQIVND (reference sequence). The V gene end was trimmed by 4 bases and the J gene end by 2 bases; junction bases not matched to a gene: 5. This CDR3 is 16 amino acids long. Specimen: tumor tissue, collected after neoadjuvant nivolumab, alone or with ipilimumab, at or shortly before surgery. This chain links TRBV19 with TRBJ2-2; 9 bases are shared with TRBD1. The clonotype originates from an adult with non-small cell lung cancer. In DNA, the CDR3 is TGTGCCAGTAGTACCCTGGGACAGGGAAACACCGGGGAGCTGTTTTTT. Translating it yields CASSTLGQGNTGELFF.